Listed below are T cell receptor beta chains from one sample, sequenced in a study of cytomegalovirus exposure and HLA in healthy donors. The protocol was immunoSEQ multiplex PCR, while the TCRdb copy is restricted to in-frame clones and leaves out a portion. This sample has some 100,000 clones, with 76% found just once. Sequenced: PBMCs. All receptors derive from a woman between 50 and 59 years old in good health and CMV-seropositive. Each CDR3 is given with its conserved first and last residue. The D gene is left open where the match is weak. Rows give clone size only sometimes, using once, few, many, or a class for an expanded clone.

TRBD1	TRBV14	NA	TRBJ2-2	TGTGCCAGCAGCCCCAGGGACAGGAACACCGGGGAGCTGTTTTTT	CASSPRDRNTGELFF
TRBD2	TRBV18	NA	TRBJ2-1	TGTGCCAGCTCACCAAGGGTTTCTAGCGGGGGACAAACCCACAATGAGCAGTTCTTC	CASSPRVSSGGQTHNEQFF
NA	TRBV9	NA	TRBJ1-3	TGTGCCAGCAGCGTAGGGGCGTACAGCCACTCTGGAAACACCATATATTTT	CASSVGAYSHSGNTIYF
TRBD1	TRBV14	NA	TRBJ1-2	TGTGCCAGCAGCCAAGAACAGGGGTTGGGAGGCTACACCTTC	CASSQEQGLGGYTF
NA	TRBV7-3	NA	TRBJ2-6	TGTGCCAGCAGCCAAAAAATGTTCTCTGGGGCCAACGTCCTGACTTTC	CASSQKMFSGANVLTF
NA	TRBV6-1	few	TRBJ1-1	TGTGCCAGCAGGCAAGGGAGACGGAGGAACACTGAAGCTTTCTTT	CASRQGRRRNTEAFF
TRBD2	TRBV9	few	TRBJ2-1	TGTGCCAGCAGCGAGGGACTAGGCAATGAGCAGTTCTTC	CASSEGLGNEQFF
NA	TRBV9	NA	TRBJ1-1	TGTGCCAGCAGCGTAGCTGTGAACACTGAAGCTTTCTTT	CASSVAVNTEAFF
NA	TRBV9	NA	TRBJ1-4	TGTGCCAGCAGCCAACGCCTCGGTGAAAAACTGTTTTTT	CASSQRLGEKLFF
TRBD1	TRBV7-6	NA	TRBJ2-5	TGTGCCAGCAGCCCGGGGACAGAAGGACTGGGGGAGACCCAGTACTTC	CASSPGTEGLGETQYF
NA	TRBV2	NA	TRBJ2-2	TGTGCCAGCAGTGAATGGACACCGAACACCGGGGAGCTGTTTTTT	CASSEWTPNTGELFF
TRBD1	TRBV5-1	NA	TRBJ2-7	TGCGCCAGCAGCGCGGGACAGGGCTACGAGCAGTACTTC	CASSAGQGYEQYF
NA	TRBV7-6	NA	TRBJ2-5	TGTGCCAGCAGCTTAGCGCGCCAAGAGACCCAGTACTTC	CASSLARQETQYF